Listed here are 20 T cell receptor beta chains from one sample, sequenced in a study of cytomegalovirus exposure and HLA in healthy donors. 13 Jbeta primers and 60 Vbeta primers were used for the PCR. Some clones are missing from TCRdb's copy, which holds only in-frame ones; the method was immunoSEQ multiplex PCR. The top ten clones hold 10% of a sample with 90,000 to 150,000 clones, 55% to 65% of them seen once. The sequenced material came from PBMCs. The source is a man aged 35-49 years in good health and CMV-seropositive.

This clone has only a few counts. The V gene is TRBV11-3, the J gene TRBJ2-1, with unresolved D. CDR1 and CDR2 from the germline V gene are SGHNT and YENEEA. The CDR3 extends over 13 amino acids. V dropped 4 bases and J dropped 3 bases, with 7 bases sitting between them. CDR3 DNA sequence: TGTGCCAGCAGCTCCTTATACTACAATGAGCAGTTCTTC. Translating gives CASSSLYYNEQFF. The full variable domain, rest sourced from reference TRBV11-3 and TRBJ2-1, is EAGVVQSPRYKIIEKKQPVAFWCNPISGHNTLYWYLQNLGQGPELLIRYENEEAVDDSQLPKDRFSAERLKGVDSTLKIQPAELGDSAVYLCASSSLYYNEQFFGPGTRLTVL.

V usage is TRBV6-1 and J usage is TRBJ2-1, with 9 bases that match TRBD1. CDR3 length: 15 amino acids. V lost 1 base to trimming and J lost 4 bases; unmatched junction nucleotides: 2. The germline CDR1 and CDR2 sequences are MNHNS and SASEGT. CDR3: CASSEEQGAYNEQFF. In DNA, the CDR3 is TGTGCCAGCAGTGAAGAACAGGGGGCATACAATGAGCAGTTCTTC.

The V gene is TRBV9, the J gene TRBJ2-1, with 9 bases lining up with TRBD1. Unmatched junction bases numbered 6, after V lost 0 bases and J lost 5 bases. Looked up from germline, CDR1 is SGDLS and CDR2 is YYNGEE. The CDR3 runs to 16 residues. CDR3 in amino acids: CASSVVWDRANNEQFF. The CDR3 DNA follows: TGTGCCAGCAGCGTAGTATGGGACAGGGCAAACAATGAGCAGTTCTTC. The entire variable domain, with the rest obtained from reference TRBV9 and TRBJ2-1, is as follows: DSGVTQTPKHLITATGQRVTLRCSPRSGDLSVYWYQQSLDQGLQFLIQYYNGEERAKGNILERFSAQQFPDLHSELNLSSLELGDSALYFCASSVVWDRANNEQFFGPGTRLTVL.

The chain carries TRBV7-9 and TRBJ2-3; possible D gene TRBD2, 6 bases. Per germline, CDR1 SEHNR and CDR2 FQNEAQ (reference sequence). V lost 2 bases, J lost 0 bases, and 6 bases lay in between. The CDR3 loop spans 14 amino acids. The CDR3 nucleotides read TGTGCCAGCAGCTTAAGCGGGAGCACAGATACGCAGTATTTT. As protein: CASSLSGSTDTQYF. Full variable domain (missing parts from reference TRBV7-9 and TRBJ2-3): DTGVSQNPRHKITKRGQNVTFRCDPISEHNRLYWYRQTLGQGPEFLTYFQNEAQLEKSRLLSDRFSAERPKGSFSTLEIQRTEQGDSAMYLCASSLSGSTDTQYFGPGTRLTVL.

Regarding this clone: Other DNA sequences in the sample encode the same CDR3. J is TRBJ1-2 and V is TRBV6-5; D is possibly TRBD1 (5 bases). Germline CDR1 and CDR2: MNHEY and SVGAGI. The CDR3 is 15 amino acids. V was clipped by 6 bases and J by 6 bases, with 20 bases between them. In DNA, the CDR3 is TGTGCCAGCAGCCGAGGCGGGGGGAGTCGGAATGGCTACACCTTC. This translates into CASSRGGGSRNGYTF.

The rearrangement uses TRBV7-9 and TRBJ2-1; 10 bases agree with TRBD2. The CDR3 loop spans 16 amino acids. The germline V gene encodes CDR1 SEHNR and CDR2 FQNEAQ (reference sequence). V lost 2 bases, J lost 8 bases, and 9 bases stayed unmatched. The CDR3 loop reads CASSLLATSGKDEQFF. The CDR3 coding sequence is TGTGCCAGCAGCTTACTGGCAACTAGCGGGAAGGATGAGCAGTTCTTC.

The chain links TRBV4-3 to TRBJ2-7; the match to TRBD2 covers 12 bases. Germline V CDR1 and CDR2: LGHNA, YSLEER. Germline trimming cut 1 base from V and 3 bases from J; bases unmatched to any gene: 1. The CDR3 runs 15 residues. DNA of the CDR3: TGCGCCAGCAGCCAAGGACTAGCGGGAGTCTACGAGCAGTACTTC. Its protein is CASSQGLAGVYEQYF.

V gene TRBV27 combines with J gene TRBJ2-7, with 10 bases that match TRBD1. The CDR3 contains 14 residues. Germline V CDR1 and CDR2: MNHEY, SMNVEV (reference sequence). J gave up 7 bases and V 1 base, and 4 bases lay outside the gene matches. CDR3 protein: CASSLLRTGGEQYF. For the CDR3, the DNA is TGTGCCAGCAGTTTATTGAGGACAGGGGGAGAGCAGTACTTC.

The rearrangement links TRBV30 to TRBJ2-3; 10 positions agree with TRBD2. The CDR3 runs 12 residues. Germline trimming cut 3 bases from V and 11 bases from J; bases unmatched to any gene: 5. Per the germline V gene, CDR1 is GTSNPN and CDR2 is SVGIG (reference sequence). CDR3 protein: CAWSGAGGMQYF. The CDR3 DNA is TGTGCCTGGAGCGGAGCGGGAGGGATGCAGTATTTT. The whole variable domain, remainder taken from reference TRBV30 and TRBJ2-3, is SQTIHQWPATLVQPVGSPLSLECTVEGTSNPNLYWYRQAAGRGLQLLFYSVGIGQISSEVPQNLSASRPQDRQFILSSKKLLLSDSGFYLCAWSGAGGMQYFGPGTRLTVL.

There are a few counts of this clone. This chain joins TRBV6-1 and TRBJ1-4, with 9 positions matching TRBD1. The V and J ends lost 6 bases and 7 bases, in that order; junction bases with no gene match: 9. The CDR3 runs 15 residues. Germline lookup yields CDR1 MNHNS and CDR2 SASEGT. The DNA of the CDR3 is TGTGCCAGCAGGACTACAGGGGGCGCGGGTGAAAAACTGTTTTTT. Translating it yields CASRTTGGAGEKLFF.

The CDR3 loop is CASSPTGTYEQYF. Written as DNA, the CDR3 is TGCGCCAGCAGTCCGACAGGCACCTACGAGCAGTACTTC. The V and J genes are TRBV5-1 and TRBJ2-7; TRBD1 might be the D (6 bases). V lost 5 bases and J 2 bases, leaving 11 bases between the germline ends. The CDR3 extends over 13 amino acids. Germline CDR1 SGHRS, CDR2 YFSETQ.

This clone was seen only once. This chain links TRBV19 with TRBJ1-4, with D possibly TRBD1 on 5 matching bases. Germline V gives CDR1 LNHDA, CDR2 SQIVND (reference sequence). The CDR3 consists of 14 residues. V gave up 6 bases and J gave up 8 bases, with 16 bases separating them. CDR3 sequence: CASSPGGAGEKLFF. The CDR3 nucleotides read TGTGCCAGTAGCCCAGGCGGGGCGGGAGAAAAACTGTTTTTT.

The rearrangement links TRBV7-2 to TRBJ1-1; D is perhaps TRBD1 (5 bases). CDR1 and CDR2 (germline): SGHTA, FQGNSA. The CDR3 runs 14 residues. V shed 5 bases and J shed 3 bases, with 13 bases lying between them. The DNA for the CDR3 is TGTGCCAGCAGCCCCCAGGGAGGGGACACTGAAGCTTTCTTT. Its translation: CASSPQGGDTEAFF.

The chain is built from TRBV19 and TRBJ1-1; 8 nucleotides match TRBD1. Germline CDR1 is LNHDA and CDR2 is SQIVND (reference sequence). Trimming cost V 5 bases and J 0 bases; bases outside gene matches: 5. CDR3 length: 15 residues. As DNA, the CDR3 is TGTGCCAGTAGTCGGGCAGGGGGCATGAACACTGAAGCTTTCTTT. Translated: CASSRAGGMNTEAFF.

The J gene is TRBJ1-5, the V gene TRBV28; 10 bases are shared with TRBD1. Germline assignment: CDR1 MDHEN and CDR2 SYDVKM. V gave up 8 bases and J gave up 4 bases; unmatched junction bases: 8. The CDR3 is 15 residues long. The CDR3 DNA sequence: TGTGCCAGCGGACAGCCGGACAGGGGGAATCAGCCCCAGCATTTT. Translating it yields CASGQPDRGNQPQHF.

The chain carries TRBV6-5 and TRBJ2-4; 13 bases are a match to TRBD2. The V gene's germline CDR1 is MNHEY and CDR2 SVGAGI. V was clipped by 6 bases and J by 8 bases; unmatched bases: 4. The length of the CDR3 is 14 residues. The CDR3, as DNA: TGTGCCAGCAGGACTAGCGGGGGGATCGACATTCAGTACTTC. Encoded protein: CASRTSGGIDIQYF.

The chain is built from TRBV7-6 and TRBJ2-7; 9 nucleotides line up with TRBD2. Germline CDR1 and CDR2: SGHVS and FNYEAQ. This CDR3 region has 18 residues. V dropped 3 bases and J dropped 0; count of bases not matched to a gene: 12. Written as DNA, the CDR3 is TGTGCCAGCAGCTTGGGTCCACCTAGCGGGACTTCCTCCTACGAGCAGTACTTC. It encodes CASSLGPPSGTSSYEQYF.

The chain employs TRBV28 and TRBJ1-1, with 9 bases that match TRBD1. The length of the CDR3 is 17 residues. The germline V gene has CDR1 MDHEN and CDR2 SYDVKM. J was trimmed by 0 bases and V by 6 bases; bases with no gene match: 11. The CDR3 DNA reads as TGTGCCAGCAGCCGGGACAGGGTCGGTGAACTGAACACTGAAGCTTTCTTT. It specifies CASSRDRVGELNTEAFF.

CDR3 protein: CAWGRGGENEQFF. The CDR3, as DNA: TGTGCCTGGGGAAGGGGAGGGGAGAATGAGCAGTTCTTC. This chain joins TRBV30 and TRBJ2-1; 7 bases are shared with TRBD2. Looked up from germline, CDR1 is GTSNPN and CDR2 is SVGIG (reference sequence). The trim removed 5 bases at V and 7 bases at J, leaving 8 bases unmatched. The CDR3 is 13 residues long.

Notes on this clone: Other DNA sequences in this specimen translate into the identical CDR3. The chain is built from TRBV27 and TRBJ2-3; 7 nucleotides agree with TRBD2. Germline V gene sequence: CDR1 MNHEY, CDR2 SMNVEV (reference sequence). J gave up 1 base and V 4 bases, and 5 bases lay outside the gene matches. The CDR3 covers 15 residues. CDR3 loop: CASSWREWGTDTQYF. CDR3 bases: TGTGCCAGCAGTTGGCGGGAGTGGGGCACAGATACGCAGTATTTT.